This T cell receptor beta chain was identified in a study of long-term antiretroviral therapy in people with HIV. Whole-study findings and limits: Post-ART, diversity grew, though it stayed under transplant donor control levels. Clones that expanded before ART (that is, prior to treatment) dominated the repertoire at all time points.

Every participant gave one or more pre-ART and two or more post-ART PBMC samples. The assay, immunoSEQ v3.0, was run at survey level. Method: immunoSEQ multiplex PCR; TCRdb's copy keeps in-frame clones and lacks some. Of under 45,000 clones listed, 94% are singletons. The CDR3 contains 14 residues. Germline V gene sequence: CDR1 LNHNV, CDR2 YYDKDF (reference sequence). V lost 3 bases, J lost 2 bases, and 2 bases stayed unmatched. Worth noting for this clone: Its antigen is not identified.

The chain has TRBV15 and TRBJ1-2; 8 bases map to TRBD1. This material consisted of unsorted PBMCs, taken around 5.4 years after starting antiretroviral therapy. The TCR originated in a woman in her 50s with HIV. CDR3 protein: CATSSTGGNYGYTF. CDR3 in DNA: TGTGCCACCAGCAGTACAGGGGGGAACTATGGCTACACCTTC. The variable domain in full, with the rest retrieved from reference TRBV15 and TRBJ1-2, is DAMVIQNPRYQVTQFGKPVTLSCSQTLNHNVMYWYQQKSSQAPKLLFHYYDKDFNNEADTPDNFQSRRPNTSFCFLDIRSPGLGDTAMYLCATSSTGGNYGYTFGSGTRLTVV.